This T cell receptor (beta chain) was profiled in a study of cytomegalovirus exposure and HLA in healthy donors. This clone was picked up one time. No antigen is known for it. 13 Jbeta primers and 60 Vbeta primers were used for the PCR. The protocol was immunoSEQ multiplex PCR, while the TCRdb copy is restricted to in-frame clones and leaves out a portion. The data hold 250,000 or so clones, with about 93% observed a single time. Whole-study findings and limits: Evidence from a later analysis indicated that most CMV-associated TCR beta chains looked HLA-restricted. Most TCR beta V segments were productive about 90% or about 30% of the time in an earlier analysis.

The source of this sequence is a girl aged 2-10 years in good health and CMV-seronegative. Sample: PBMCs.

The CDR3 sequence: CASSDHYEQYF. The CDR3 region has the DNA TGTGCCAGCAGTGATCACTACGAGCAGTACTTC. The rearrangement uses TRBV6-1 and TRBJ2-5; D is undetermined. The DNA end is a closer match to TRBJ2-7, so the J assignment may be wrong. The CDR3 has 11 residues. The germline V gene encodes CDR1 MNHNS and CDR2 SASEGT.